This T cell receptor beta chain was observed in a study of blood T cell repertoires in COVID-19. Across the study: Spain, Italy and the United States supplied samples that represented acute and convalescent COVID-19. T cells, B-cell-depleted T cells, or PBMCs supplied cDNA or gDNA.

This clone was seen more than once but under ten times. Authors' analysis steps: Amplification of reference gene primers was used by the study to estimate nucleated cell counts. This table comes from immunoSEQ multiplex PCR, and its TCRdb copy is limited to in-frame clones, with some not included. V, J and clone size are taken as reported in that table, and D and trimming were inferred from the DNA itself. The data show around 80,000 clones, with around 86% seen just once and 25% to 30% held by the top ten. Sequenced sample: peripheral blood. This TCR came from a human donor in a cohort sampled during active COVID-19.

CDR3 amino acids: CASSFEQGMGEAFF. The CDR3 DNA sequence: TGCGCCAGCAGCTTTGAACAGGGGATGGGTGAAGCTTTCTTT. The chain has TRBV5-1 and TRBJ1-1; 7 nucleotides align to TRBD1. The CDR3 has 14 residues. Trimming cost V 2 bases and J 7 bases; bases outside gene matches: 8. Germline V gene sequence: CDR1 SGHRS, CDR2 YFSETQ. The full variable domain, with the rest looked up from reference TRBV5-1 and TRBJ1-1, is KAGVTQTPRYLIKTRGQQVTLSCSPISGHRSVSWYQQTPGQGLQFLFEYFSETQRNKGNFPGRFSGRQFSNSRSEMNVSTLELGDSALYLCASSFEQGMGEAFFGQGTRLTVV.